This T cell receptor (beta chain) was recorded in a study of blood T cell repertoires in COVID-19. Study information: Researchers got acute and convalescent COVID-19 samples from the United States, Italy and Spain.

The CDR3 length is 13 residues. The V and J ends lost 2 bases and 4 bases, in that order; junction bases with no gene match: 0. Germline CDR1 reads LNHDA; CDR2 reads SQIVND (reference sequence). In the original processing: Reference gene primer amplification gave nucleated cell count estimates. Sequencing used immunoSEQ multiplex PCR; TCRdb keeps in-frame clones, though not all of them. For V, J and clone size, that table is used; D and trimming come from the DNA. There are 50,000 to 65,000 clones in the sample; approximately 84% occur only once, and about 16% lies in the top ten. This clone has only a few counts. Followed longitudinally, the Seattle patients had been enrolled during active infection.

Sequenced material: peripheral blood. The sequence was obtained from a man in his 60s with COVID-19, enrolled during active disease. The V call is TRBV19, the J call TRBJ2-5; the match to TRBD1 covers 8 bases. CDR3 sequence reads: CASSIQGAETQYF. Written as DNA, the CDR3 is TGTGCCAGTAGTATACAGGGGGCAGAGACCCAGTACTTC.